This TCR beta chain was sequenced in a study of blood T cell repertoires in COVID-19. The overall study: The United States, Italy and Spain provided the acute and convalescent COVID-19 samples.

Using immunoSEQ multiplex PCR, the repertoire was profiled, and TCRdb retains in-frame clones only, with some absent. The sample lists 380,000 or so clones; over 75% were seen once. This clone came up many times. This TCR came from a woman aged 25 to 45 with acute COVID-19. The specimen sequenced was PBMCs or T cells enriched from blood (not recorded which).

CDR3 in amino acids: CATHSKDRGEGRLTKNIQYF. The CDR3 region has the DNA TGTGCCACCCATTCGAAGGACAGGGGAGAAGGCCGGTTAACCAAAAACATTCAGTACTTC. The J gene is TRBJ2-4, the V gene TRBV7-3; 9 positions match TRBD1. This CDR3 is 20 amino acids long. V shed 10 bases and J 2 bases; nucleotides not matched to a gene: 24. In germline, CDR1 is SGHTA, CDR2 FQGTGA.